Listed here is a single T cell receptor beta chain. Its specificity is unknown. 13 Jbeta primers and 60 Vbeta primers were used for the PCR. Measured with immunoSEQ multiplex PCR; TCRdb has only the in-frame clones, and not every one. This sample has about 170,000 clones, with 79% found just once. This entry belongs to a study of cytomegalovirus exposure and HLA in healthy donors. Turning to the study itself: The study placed about four fifths of its 350 to 450 genotyped donors in the Caucasian-associated ancestry cluster.

Findings of the study overall: Later on, an analysis found that several of the most significant clusters appeared to be linked to common viral pathogens, which included parvovirus B19. Within an earlier analysis, most TCR beta V segments proved productive either about 90% or about 30% of the time.

V lost 6 bases and J lost 5, with 8 bases in between. Germline CDR1 is PRHDT and CDR2 is FYEKMQ (reference sequence). The CDR3 spans 13 residues. The chain couples TRBV13 to TRBJ1-6, with D possibly matching TRBD1 (6 bases). Sequencing was performed on PBMCs. This TCR was recovered from a woman between 45 and 65 years old in good health and CMV-seronegative. In nucleotides, the CDR3 is TGTGCCAGCAGGGCAGGGGATAATTCACCCCTCCACTTT. It is translated as CASRAGDNSPLHF.